This T cell receptor beta chain was documented in a study of blood T cell repertoires in COVID-19 (dated by TCRdb to the early 2020s). About the investigation overall: Samples covering the acute and convalescent phases of COVID-19 were provided by collaborators in the United States, Italy and Spain. A de-identified subject ID, COVID-19 status, age in years and sex were almost always included in the sample metadata. The repertoires were released in a freely available public database meant as a resource for research on the immune response to SARS-CoV-2. Subjects who had been exposed to COVID-19, were actively infected with it, or had recovered from it provided the deeply sampled blood TCRbeta repertoires that made up the dataset. The samples were drawn from two sources: the first 160 participants of the ongoing ImmuneRACE study, and 1,000 to 1,500 subjects contributed by 6 global collaborators. The prospective study material was composed of cDNA or gDNA derived from T cells, B-cell-depleted T cells, or PBMCs. Where available, HLA class I and class II types were taken from metadata supplied by the sample provider and were not determined by assay-based typing. Paper-wide results and their limitations: Clinical and demographic metadata were provided uncurated, with the amount varying by source and participant.

In Seattle, one collaborating source enrolled patients while the infection was active and tracked those patients longitudinally over the course of disease. Each collaborating institution followed its own protocols to collect whole blood in K2EDTA tubes. Collaborator samples were shipped for TCRbeta analysis as frozen whole blood, isolated PBMCs, or DNA extracted from either sample type. This clone was recorded only once. The target of this receptor is not known. Base qualities are missing; no much larger clone stands one base away. TCRbeta CDR3 regions were amplified from genomic DNA by means of the immunoSEQ Assay, a bias-controlled multiplex PCR. Concerning the study's data processing: The number of nucleated cells in each sample was estimated by amplification of reference gene primers within the assay. Sequence reads were collapsed and filtered to measure the absolute abundance of every unique TCRbeta CDR3 rearrangement. For each sample, productive Simpson clonality was calculated as the square root of Simpson's diversity index across productive rearrangements. Entries here come from immuneACCESS through TCRdb and include only in-frame sequences with V and J called. Some clones fail to appear in such tables; in the studies checked, an unresolved V gene covers under half of the shortfall, and the cause of the remainder is unknown. That table furnishes V, J and clone size, whereas the DNA furnished D and trimming. In this sample the table shows around 300,000 clones, approximately 87% of which occur a single time. 2.9% of the sample rests with the top ten.

The germline V and J ends show losses of 4 bases and 5 bases respectively, and no gene match explains 7 bases of the junction. The CDR3 runs 15 amino acids, cysteine and phenylalanine included. Only CDR3 DNA remains: 45 bases, in frame from the first base. According to the germline V gene, CDR1 reads SGHDT and CDR2 reads YYEEEE. The rearranged segments are TRBV5-6 and TRBJ2-1; TRBD1 aligns with 9 central bases. The receptor comes from a woman in her thirties with COVID-19, enrolled during active disease. Sequencing used peripheral blood. The DNA sequence is given as TGTGCCAGCAGCGCGCCGGGACAGGGCCACAATGAGCAGTTCTTC. This translates into CASSAPGQGHNEQFF. The full variable domain, with segments outside the CDR3 supplied by the reference TRBV5-6 and TRBJ2-1 proteins, appears as DAGVTQSPTHLIKTRGQQVTLRCSPKSGHDTVSWYQQALGQGPQFIFQYYEEEERQRGNFPDRFSGHQFPNYSSELNVNALLLGDSALYLCASSAPGQGHNEQFFGPGTRLTVL.